Listed below are T cell receptor beta chains from one sample, sequenced in a study of human T cells and chemical hapten exposure. From the RACE reads, TCRdb called clonotypes with MiXCR, one entry per CDR3 protein. The sample lists tens of thousands of distinct CDR3 sequences, roughly 9.8% occurring once. Specimen: whole blood, collected in connection with sensitization to the hapten diphenylcyclopropenone (DPC). The receptors originated from a man aged 40-49 years with alopecia areata. Some clones in this sample may be carry-over from other donors' samples. Both conserved end residues are part of each CDR3. The D gene is left open where the match is weak. Size tells how often a clone was seen (once, few, many) or the class of an expanded clone, and some rows leave it out.

>TRBD2|TRBJ2-1|few|TRBV29-1
TGCAGCGGAGGACTAGCGGGAGGCCCTAATGAGCAGTTCTTC
CSGGLAGGPNEQFF
>-|TRBJ2-4|many|TRBV28
TGTGCCAGCACCCCGGGCAGGGTGGACATTCAGTACTTC
CASTPGRVDIQYF
>TRBD2|TRBJ2-1|many|TRBV6-2/TRBV6-3
TGTGCCAGCAGTTACTCGTCTGAAGGACTAGCGGGAGAGAGCTCCTACAATGAGCAGTTCTTC
CASSYSSEGLAGESSYNEQFF
>-|TRBJ2-5|many|TRBV6-2/TRBV6-3
TGTGCCAGCAGTTACGAGCGGCGGGAGACCCAGTACTTC
CASSYERRETQYF
>TRBD1|TRBJ1-2|once|TRBV29-1
TGCAGCGTTTTCGGACAGGGCGGGATTAACTATGGCTACACCTTC
CSVFGQGGINYGYTF
>-|TRBJ1-1|-|TRBV20-1
TGCAGTGCTCCGCATGTGAACACTGAAGCTTTCTTT
CSAPHVNTEAFF
>-|TRBJ2-4|few|TRBV3-2
TGTGCCAGCAGCCGCCTATCGGGACAACTAGCCAAAAACATTCAGTACTTC
CASSRLSGQLAKNIQYF
>-|TRBJ2-5|many|TRBV6-6
TGTGCCAGCAGGCCTGTTATACAAGAGACCCAGTACTTC
CASRPVIQETQYF
>-|TRBJ2-5|many|TRBV7-9
TGTGCCAGCAGCTTAGATTCAGGGTGGAGACCAAAAGAGACCCAGTACTTC
CASSLDSGWRPKETQYF
>TRBD1|TRBJ2-3|few|TRBV10-3
TGTGCCACGAGGACAGGAGCTAGCACAGATACGCAGTATTTT
CATRTGASTDTQYF
>-|TRBJ2-1|-|TRBV9
TGTGCCAGCAGCGCAACCTCCGGGACGGGGGTGAATGAGCAGTTCTTC
CASSATSGTGVNEQFF
>-|TRBJ2-4|many|TRBV20-1
TGCAGTGCCAATGCGGGCAGCAAAAACATTCAGTACTTC
CSANAGSKNIQYF
>-|TRBJ2-5|-|TRBV7-6
TGTGCCAGCAGCTTAGAGGCAGGGGAAGAGACCCAGTACTTC
CASSLEAGEETQYF
>-|TRBJ2-7|few|TRBV7-9
TGTGCCAGCAGCTTAGCAACTACCTACGAGCAGTACTTC
CASSLATTYEQYF
>TRBD1|TRBJ1-1|-|TRBV11-2
TGTGCCAGCAGCGCGAGACAGGGTGGAGACACTGAAGCTTTCTTT
CASSARQGGDTEAFF
>-|TRBJ2-7|-|TRBV11-3
TGTGCCAGCAGCTTAGGGGGGGACTCCCCACACGAGCAGTACTTC
CASSLGGDSPHEQYF
>-|TRBJ2-1|-|TRBV5-4
TGTGCCAGCAGCTCCCCCTTAGGCGGGAATGAGCAGTTCTTC
CASSSPLGGNEQFF
>TRBD1|TRBJ2-2|-|TRBV3-1
TGTGCCAGCAGCCTGGGACAGCCGAACACCGGGGAGCTGTTTTTT
CASSLGQPNTGELFF
>TRBD2|TRBJ2-3|many|TRBV11-3
TGTGCCAGCAGCCCCACTAGCGGCTTATCCACAGATACGCAGTATTTT
CASSPTSGLSTDTQYF
>TRBD2|TRBJ2-1|many|TRBV12-3/TRBV12-4
TGTGCCAGCAGTTTTGGCGGGAGAGGCGATGAGCAGTTCTTC
CASSFGGRGDEQFF
>TRBD1|TRBJ2-2|many|TRBV4-1
TGCGCCAGCAGCAGACAGGGACCGAACACCGGGGAGCTGTTTTTT
CASSRQGPNTGELFF
>-|TRBJ2-3|-|TRBV5-5
TGTGCCAGCAGCTTAGGCAGGGCCATGGGCACAGATACGCAGTATTTT
CASSLGRAMGTDTQYF
>-|TRBJ2-1|-|TRBV29-1
TGCAGCGTTGAATACGCCCGCTCCTACAATGAGCAGTTCTTC
CSVEYARSYNEQFF
>-|TRBJ2-1|few|TRBV4-1
TGCGCCAGCAGCCAAGAAACCCATAATGAGCAGTTCTTC
CASSQETHNEQFF
>TRBD2|TRBJ2-5|-|TRBV27
TGTGCCAGCAGTTTTATTAGCGGGAGCCTATTCGGAGAGACCCAGTACTTC
CASSFISGSLFGETQYF
>TRBD2|TRBJ2-1|many|TRBV3-1
TGTGCCAGCAGCCCCTGGGGGGAGGGCTCCTACAATGAGCAGTTCTTC
CASSPWGEGSYNEQFF
>TRBD2|TRBJ2-1|many|TRBV18
TGTGCCAGCTCTCCAGGACACCCGGGACTAGCGGGAGGTTTCAGCTCCTACAATGAGCAGTTCTTC
CASSPGHPGLAGGFSSYNEQFF
>-|TRBJ2-3|few|TRBV5-4
TGTGCCAGCAGCTTGGGCCGGGCCGGAGGAGCAGATACGCAGTATTTT
CASSLGRAGGADTQYF
>-|TRBJ2-5|-|TRBV2
TGTGCCAGCAGTGCGGGACCTCAAGAGACCCAGTACTTC
CASSAGPQETQYF
>TRBD2|TRBJ2-1|many|TRBV11-3
TGTGCCAGCAGCCTTTTAGCGGCGGGAGGGCCGGGGAATGAGCAGTTCTTC
CASSLLAAGGPGNEQFF
>-|TRBJ2-3|-|TRBV28
TGTGCCAGCAGGGGCGTCGGTACGCAGTATTTT
CASRGVGTQYF
>-|TRBJ2-3|many|TRBV5-1
TGCGCCAGCAGCACCCAGACAGATACGCAGTATTTT
CASSTQTDTQYF
>-|TRBJ1-1|many|TRBV4-1
TGCGCCAGCAGCCAAGAGGGACACACTGAAGCTTTCTTT
CASSQEGHTEAFF
>-|TRBJ2-7|many|TRBV6-6
TGTGCCAGCAGTTCCACAGATTACGAGCAGTACTTC
CASSSTDYEQYF
>TRBD1|TRBJ2-2|-|TRBV10-1
TGCGCCAGCAGTACCGACAGGGCCAACACCGGGGAGCTGTTTTTT
CASSTDRANTGELFF
>-|TRBJ2-3|many|TRBV3-1
TGTGCCAGCAGCCGCAGTCCCTCCTTGGCAGATACGCAGTATTTT
CASSRSPSLADTQYF
>TRBD2|TRBJ2-1|many|TRBV28
TGTGCCAGCAGTTTAGTGGGTAGCGGGAGGGCCTTGAATGAGCAGTTCTTC
CASSLVGSGRALNEQFF
>-|TRBJ1-3|few|TRBV7-2
TGTGCCAGCAGCTTAGCTCGGCGGACCTCTGGAAACACCATATATTTT
CASSLARRTSGNTIYF
>-|TRBJ2-7|few|TRBV29-1
TGCAGCGTATTACAGGGCTACGAGCAGTACTTC
CSVLQGYEQYF
>TRBD1|TRBJ1-6|-|TRBV6-5
TGTGCCAGCAGGGTACAGGGGGCTTGGAATTCACCCCTCCACTTT
CASRVQGAWNSPLHF
>TRBD1|TRBJ1-1|few|TRBV19
TGTGCCAGTAGTACCCGGGACAGGGGTTATAACACTGAAGCTTTCTTT
CASSTRDRGYNTEAFF
>-|TRBJ2-5|-|TRBV7-2
TGTGCCAGCAGCTCGGAAGGATGGCAGACCCAGTACTTC
CASSSEGWQTQYF
>-|TRBJ2-2|-|TRBV12-3/TRBV12-4
TGTGCCAGCAGATCCGCAGGGATCGGGGAGCTGTTTTTT
CASRSAGIGELFF
>TRBD1|TRBJ1-5|many|TRBV20-1
TGCAGTGCTAGAACAGGGGGTTTGGCCCAGCATTTT
CSARTGGLAQHF
>-|TRBJ2-7|-|TRBV3-1
TGTGCCAGCAGCGCGGCCGTTGCGGGGCCTGACGACGAGCAGTACTTC
CASSAAVAGPDDEQYF
>-|TRBJ1-5|few|TRBV6-2/TRBV6-3
TGTGCCAGCACCTCAAGGCAGGAAATCGGCAATCAGCCCCAGCATTTT
CASTSRQEIGNQPQHF
>TRBD2|TRBJ2-1|many|TRBV11-3
TGTGCCAGCAGCTTCGGACTAGCTCAAGATGAGCAGTTCTTC
CASSFGLAQDEQFF
>TRBD1|TRBJ1-2|many|TRBV24-1
TGTGCCACCAGTCCGAGACAGGGGGCTTATGGCTACACCTTC
CATSPRQGAYGYTF
>-|TRBJ1-1|many|TRBV20-1
TGCAGTGCTAGCTACGGAGGGAATTGGAACACTGAAGCTTTCTTT
CSASYGGNWNTEAFF
>-|TRBJ2-5|many|TRBV28
TGTGCCAGCAGTTTAGAAGCGGTACTAGAGACCCAGTACTTC
CASSLEAVLETQYF
>-|TRBJ2-3|-|TRBV12-3/TRBV12-4
TGTGCCAGCAGTTCCCTGCGGAAGGGTACGCAGTATTTT
CASSSLRKGTQYF
>TRBD1|TRBJ1-5|medium-sized|TRBV7-2
TGTGCCAGCAGCCCACAGGGGAATCAGCCCCAGCATTTT
CASSPQGNQPQHF
>-|TRBJ1-5|many|TRBV28
TGTGCCAGCAGACCCCCCCCACAGGAGATCAATCAGCCCCAGCATTTT
CASRPPPQEINQPQHF
>TRBD1|TRBJ1-1|-|TRBV29-1
TGCAGCGCAAGGACAGGGAACTCTGAAGCTTTCTTT
CSARTGNSEAFF
>-|TRBJ2-6|many|TRBV7-9
TGTGCCAGCGCCGTCTCCCGCGGGGCCAACGTCCTGACTTTC
CASAVSRGANVLTF
>TRBD2|TRBJ2-3|-|TRBV15
TGTGCCACCAGCAGCCCTTGGCTAGCGGGAAGTATAGATACGCAGTATTTT
CATSSPWLAGSIDTQYF
>-|TRBJ1-6|-|TRBV5-1
TGCGCCAGCAGCTTGGGATACGGCTTCAATTCACCCCTCCACTTT
CASSLGYGFNSPLHF
>TRBD2|TRBJ2-1|-|TRBV2
TGTGCCAGCAGAGGGACTAGCGGGGGGCGGAATGAGCAGTTCTTC
CASRGTSGGRNEQFF
>-|TRBJ2-5|-|TRBV20-1
TGCAGTGCTAGACTAGCGTACCAAGAGACCCAGTACTTC
CSARLAYQETQYF
>-|TRBJ2-5|few|TRBV18
TGTGCCAGCTCACCAAATCAAGAGACCCAGTACTTC
CASSPNQETQYF